This T cell receptor beta chain was retrieved from a study of human T cells and chemical hapten exposure. Overall study findings and caveats: The presence of alopecia in the donors means their immune response may differ from healthy people's.

The study's library attached unique molecular identifiers to single cDNA molecules. TCRdb reprocessed the RACE reads with MiXCR, giving one entry per CDR3 protein. The table shows approximately 73,000 distinct CDR3 sequences, with about 9.4% occurring only once. For this clonotype: The antigen is not known.

V shed 6 bases and J 2 bases; nucleotides not matched to a gene: 9. The CDR3 runs to 15 residues. Germline V gene sequence: CDR1 MNHEY, CDR2 SVGAGI. As to time point: patch test 1, 2 weeks after DPC sensitization. Regarding treatment: therapeutic diphenylcyclopropenone sensitization with weekly scalp DPC. The sample here was whole blood, taken in connection with sensitization to the hapten diphenylcyclopropenone (DPC). The V gene is TRBV6-5, the J gene TRBJ2-7; the match to TRBD1 covers 8 bases. The receptor's source is a woman between 45 and 60 years old with alopecia areata. Some clones in this sample may be carry-over from other donors' samples. The CDR3 sequence: CASSTPGGMTYEQYF. CDR3 coding DNA: TGTGCCAGCAGCACCCCAGGGGGCATGACCTACGAGCAGTACTTC.